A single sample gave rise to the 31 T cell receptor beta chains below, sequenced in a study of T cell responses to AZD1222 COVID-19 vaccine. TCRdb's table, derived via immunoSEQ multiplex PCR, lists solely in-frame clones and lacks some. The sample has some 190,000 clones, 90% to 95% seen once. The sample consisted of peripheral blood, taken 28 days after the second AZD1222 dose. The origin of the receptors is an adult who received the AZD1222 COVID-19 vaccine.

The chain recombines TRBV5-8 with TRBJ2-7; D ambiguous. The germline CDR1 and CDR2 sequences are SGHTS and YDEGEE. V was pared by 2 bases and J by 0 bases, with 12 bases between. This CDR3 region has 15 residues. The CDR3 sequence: CASSFERHPSYEQYF. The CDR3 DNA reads TGTGCCAGCAGCTTTGAAAGACACCCCTCCTACGAGCAGTACTTC.

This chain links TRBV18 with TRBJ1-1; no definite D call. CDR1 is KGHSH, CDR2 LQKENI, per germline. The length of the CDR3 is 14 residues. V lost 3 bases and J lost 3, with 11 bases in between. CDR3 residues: CASSPGRGHTEAFF. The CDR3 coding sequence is TGTGCCAGCTCACCCGGACGAGGGCACACTGAAGCTTTCTTT.

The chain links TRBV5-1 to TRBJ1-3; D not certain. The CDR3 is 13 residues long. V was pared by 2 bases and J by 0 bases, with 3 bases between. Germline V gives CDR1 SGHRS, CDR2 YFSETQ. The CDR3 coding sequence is TGCGCCAGCAGCTTCAGCTCTGGAAACACCATATATTTT. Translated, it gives CASSFSSGNTIYF. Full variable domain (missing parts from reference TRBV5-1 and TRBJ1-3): KAGVTQTPRYLIKTRGQQVTLSCSPISGHRSVSWYQQTPGQGLQFLFEYFSETQRNKGNFPGRFSGRQFSNSRSEMNVSTLELGDSALYLCASSFSSGNTIYFGEGSWLTVV.

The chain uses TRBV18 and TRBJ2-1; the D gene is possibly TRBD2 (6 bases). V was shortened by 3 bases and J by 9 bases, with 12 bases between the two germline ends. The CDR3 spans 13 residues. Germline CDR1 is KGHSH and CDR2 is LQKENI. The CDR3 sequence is CASSPSRGGEQFF. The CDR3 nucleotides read TGTGCCAGCTCACCGAGCCGGGGAGGTGAGCAGTTCTTC.

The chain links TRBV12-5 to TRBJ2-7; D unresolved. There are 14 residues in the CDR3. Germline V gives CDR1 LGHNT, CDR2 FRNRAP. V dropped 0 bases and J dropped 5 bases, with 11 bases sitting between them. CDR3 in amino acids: CASGLVPLGNEQYF. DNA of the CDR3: TGTGCTAGTGGTTTGGTACCTCTGGGGAACGAGCAGTACTTC. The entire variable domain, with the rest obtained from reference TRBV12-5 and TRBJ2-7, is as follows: DARVTQTPRHKVTEMGQEVTMRCQPILGHNTVFWYRQTMMQGLELLAYFRNRAPLDDSGMPKDRFSAEMPDATLATLKIQPSEPRDSAVYFCASGLVPLGNEQYFGPGTRLTVT.

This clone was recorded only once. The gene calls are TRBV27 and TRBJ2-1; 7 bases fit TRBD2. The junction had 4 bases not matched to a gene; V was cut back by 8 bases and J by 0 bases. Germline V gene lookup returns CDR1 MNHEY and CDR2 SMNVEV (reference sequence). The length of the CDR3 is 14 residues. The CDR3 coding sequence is TGTGCCAGCTCGGGACTAAACTCCTACAATGAGCAGTTCTTC. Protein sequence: CASSGLNSYNEQFF.

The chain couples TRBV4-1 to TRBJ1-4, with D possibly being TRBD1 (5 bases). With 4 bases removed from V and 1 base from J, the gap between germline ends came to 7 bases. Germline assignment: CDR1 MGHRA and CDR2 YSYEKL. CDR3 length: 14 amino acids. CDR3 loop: CASSPGGTNEKLFF. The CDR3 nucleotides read TGCGCCAGCAGCCCGGGGGGAACTAATGAAAAACTGTTTTTT.

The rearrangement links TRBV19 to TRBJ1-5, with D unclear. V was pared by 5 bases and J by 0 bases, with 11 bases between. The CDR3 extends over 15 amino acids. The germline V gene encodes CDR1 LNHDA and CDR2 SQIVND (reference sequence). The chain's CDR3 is CASSGPHYSNQPQHF. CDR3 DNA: TGTGCCAGTAGTGGCCCACACTATAGCAATCAGCCCCAGCATTTT.

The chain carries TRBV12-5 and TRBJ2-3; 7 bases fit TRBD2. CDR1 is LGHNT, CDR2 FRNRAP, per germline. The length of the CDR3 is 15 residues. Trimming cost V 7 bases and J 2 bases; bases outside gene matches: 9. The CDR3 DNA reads TGTGCTAGTGTACTTAGCGGGCTCCCCACAGATACGCAGTATTTT. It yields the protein CASVLSGLPTDTQYF. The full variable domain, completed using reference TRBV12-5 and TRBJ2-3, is DARVTQTPRHKVTEMGQEVTMRCQPILGHNTVFWYRQTMMQGLELLAYFRNRAPLDDSGMPKDRFSAEMPDATLATLKIQPSEPRDSAVYFCASVLSGLPTDTQYFGPGTRLTVL.

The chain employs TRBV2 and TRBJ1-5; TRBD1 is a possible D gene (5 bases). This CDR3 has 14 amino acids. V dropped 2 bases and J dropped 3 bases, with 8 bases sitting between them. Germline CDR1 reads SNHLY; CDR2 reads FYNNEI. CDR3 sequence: CASSEQGINQPQHF. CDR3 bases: TGTGCCAGCAGTGAACAGGGAATCAATCAGCCCCAGCATTTT.

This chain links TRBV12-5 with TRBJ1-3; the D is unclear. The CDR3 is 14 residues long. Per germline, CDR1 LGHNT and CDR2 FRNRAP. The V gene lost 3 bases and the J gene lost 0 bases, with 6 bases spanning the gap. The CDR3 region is CASGLQISGNTIYF. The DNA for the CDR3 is TGTGCTAGTGGTTTACAGATCTCTGGAAACACCATATATTTT.

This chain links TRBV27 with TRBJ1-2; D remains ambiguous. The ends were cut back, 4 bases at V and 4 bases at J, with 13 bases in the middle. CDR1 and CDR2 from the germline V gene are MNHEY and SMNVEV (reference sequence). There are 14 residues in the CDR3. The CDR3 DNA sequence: TGTGCCAGCAGTTCCTCTACCGTGGTCTATGGCTACACCTTC. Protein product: CASSSSTVVYGYTF.

This CDR3 is CASSSGFYNEQFF. Written as DNA, the CDR3 is TGTGCCAGCAGTTCCGGCTTTTACAATGAGCAGTTCTTC. V usage is TRBV7-9 and J usage is TRBJ2-1; D call uncertain. V was cut by 6 bases and J by 4 bases, with 10 bases left in between. The CDR3 spans 13 residues. In germline, CDR1 is SEHNR, CDR2 FQNEAQ (reference sequence). Looking up the rest from reference TRBV7-9 and TRBJ2-1 gives the full variable domain: DTGVSQNPRHKITKRGQNVTFRCDPISEHNRLYWYRQTLGQGPEFLTYFQNEAQLEKSRLLSDRFSAERPKGSFSTLEIQRTEQGDSAMYLCASSSGFYNEQFFGPGTRLTVL.

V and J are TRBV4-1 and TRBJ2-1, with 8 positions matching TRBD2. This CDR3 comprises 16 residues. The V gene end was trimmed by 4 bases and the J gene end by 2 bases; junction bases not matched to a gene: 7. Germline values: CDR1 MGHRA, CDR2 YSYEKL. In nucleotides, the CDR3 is TGCGCCAGCAGCCTTCAAGCGGGGGTAACCTACAATGAGCAGTTCTTC. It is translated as CASSLQAGVTYNEQFF.

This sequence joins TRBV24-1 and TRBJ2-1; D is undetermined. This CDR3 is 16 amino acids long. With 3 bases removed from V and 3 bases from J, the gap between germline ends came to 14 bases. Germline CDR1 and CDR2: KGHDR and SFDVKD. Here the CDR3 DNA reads TGTGCCACCAGTGATCCCGTCGGGTGTGGCTACAATGAGCAGTTCTTC. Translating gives CATSDPVGCGYNEQFF.

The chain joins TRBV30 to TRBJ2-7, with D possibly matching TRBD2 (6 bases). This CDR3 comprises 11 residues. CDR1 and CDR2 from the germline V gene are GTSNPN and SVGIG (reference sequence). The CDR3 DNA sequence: TGTGCGGGGGGTAGGGGCCACGAGCAGTACTTC. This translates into CAGGRGHEQYF.

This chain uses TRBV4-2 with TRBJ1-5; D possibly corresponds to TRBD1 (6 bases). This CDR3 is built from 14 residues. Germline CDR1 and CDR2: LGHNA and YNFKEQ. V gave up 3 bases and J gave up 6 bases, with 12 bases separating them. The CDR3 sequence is CASSQGGGPQPQHF. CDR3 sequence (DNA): TGTGCCAGCAGCCAGGGAGGGGGTCCTCAGCCCCAGCATTTT.

CDR3 DNA: TGTGCCAGCAGCCATACTTGGAATGAGCAGTTCTTC. Protein product: CASSHTWNEQFF. J is TRBJ2-1 and V is TRBV5-6; D not certain. V was pared by 4 bases and J by 7 bases, with 9 bases between. The germline V gene encodes CDR1 SGHDT and CDR2 YYEEEE. The CDR3 length is 12 residues. Full variable domain (rest looked up from reference TRBV5-6 and TRBJ2-1): DAGVTQSPTHLIKTRGQQVTLRCSPKSGHDTVSWYQQALGQGPQFIFQYYEEEERQRGNFPDRFSGHQFPNYSSELNVNALLLGDSALYLCASSHTWNEQFFGPGTRLTVL.

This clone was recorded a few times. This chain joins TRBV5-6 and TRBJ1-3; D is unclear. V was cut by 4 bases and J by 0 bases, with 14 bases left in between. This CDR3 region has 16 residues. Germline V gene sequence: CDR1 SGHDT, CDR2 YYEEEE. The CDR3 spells CASSRGRTSSGNTIYF. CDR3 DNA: TGTGCCAGCAGCCGCGGACGGACCAGCTCTGGAAACACCATATATTTT.

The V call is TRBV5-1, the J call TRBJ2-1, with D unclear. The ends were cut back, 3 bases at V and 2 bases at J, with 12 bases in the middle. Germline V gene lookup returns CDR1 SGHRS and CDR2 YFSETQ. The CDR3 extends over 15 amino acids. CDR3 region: CASSSFGDPYNEQFF. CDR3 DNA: TGCGCCAGCAGCTCCTTTGGGGATCCCTACAATGAGCAGTTCTTC. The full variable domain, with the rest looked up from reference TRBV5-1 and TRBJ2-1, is KAGVTQTPRYLIKTRGQQVTLSCSPISGHRSVSWYQQTPGQGLQFLFEYFSETQRNKGNFPGRFSGRQFSNSRSEMNVSTLELGDSALYLCASSSFGDPYNEQFFGPGTRLTVL.

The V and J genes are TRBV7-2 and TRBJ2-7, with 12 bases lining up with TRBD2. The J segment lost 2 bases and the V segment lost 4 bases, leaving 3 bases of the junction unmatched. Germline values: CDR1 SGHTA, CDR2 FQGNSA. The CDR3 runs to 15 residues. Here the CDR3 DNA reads TGTGCCAGCAGCTCAACTAGCGGGGGGCCCTACGAGCAGTACTTC. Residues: CASSSTSGGPYEQYF.

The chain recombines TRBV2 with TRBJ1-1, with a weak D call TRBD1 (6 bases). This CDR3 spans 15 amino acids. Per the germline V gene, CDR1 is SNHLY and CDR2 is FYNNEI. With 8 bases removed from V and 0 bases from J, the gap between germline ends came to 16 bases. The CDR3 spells CASPSGGQVNTEAFF. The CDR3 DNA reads TGTGCCAGCCCTTCCGGGGGCCAGGTGAACACTGAAGCTTTCTTT.

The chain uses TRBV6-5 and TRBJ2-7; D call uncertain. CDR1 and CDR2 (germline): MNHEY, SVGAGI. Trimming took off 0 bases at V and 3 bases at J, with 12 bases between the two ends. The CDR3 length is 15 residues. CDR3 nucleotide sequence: TGTGCCAGCAGTTACTCTGGGGTCAGCTACTACGAGCAGTACTTC. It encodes CASSYSGVSYYEQYF.

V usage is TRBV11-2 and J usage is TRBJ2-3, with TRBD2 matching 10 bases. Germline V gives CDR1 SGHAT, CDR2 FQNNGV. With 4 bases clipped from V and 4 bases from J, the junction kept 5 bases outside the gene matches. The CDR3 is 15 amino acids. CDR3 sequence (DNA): TGTGCCAGCAGCTCTAGCGGGAGTCGCTCAGATACGCAGTATTTT. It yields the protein CASSSSGSRSDTQYF. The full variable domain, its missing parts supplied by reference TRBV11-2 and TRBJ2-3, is EAGVAQSPRYKIIEKRQSVAFWCNPISGHATLYWYQQILGQGPKLLIQFQNNGVVDDSQLPKDRFSAERLKGVDSTLKIQPAKLEDSAVYLCASSSSGSRSDTQYFGPGTRLTVL.

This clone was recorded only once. The CDR3 reads CASSQSTRGRGYTF. CDR3 nucleotide sequence: TGTGCCAGCAGCCAATCAACCCGCGGTCGAGGCTACACCTTC. The rearrangement joins TRBV16 to TRBJ1-2; D is unclear. This CDR3 contains 14 residues. Germline-derived CDR1 and CDR2 are KGHSY and FQNENV. Trimming shortened V by 0 bases and J by 8 bases, and 13 bases separated the two germline ends.

This chain's CDR3 is CASSLVGGPPLSGANVLTF. The CDR3 DNA sequence: TGTGCCAGCAGCTTAGTTGGGGGCCCTCCCCTCTCTGGGGCCAACGTCCTGACTTTC. The rearrangement uses TRBV11-2 and TRBJ2-6, with D perhaps TRBD1 (6 bases). The CDR3 length is 19 residues. V was pared by 1 base and J by 0 bases, with 16 bases between. Germline loops: CDR1 SGHAT, CDR2 FQNNGV.

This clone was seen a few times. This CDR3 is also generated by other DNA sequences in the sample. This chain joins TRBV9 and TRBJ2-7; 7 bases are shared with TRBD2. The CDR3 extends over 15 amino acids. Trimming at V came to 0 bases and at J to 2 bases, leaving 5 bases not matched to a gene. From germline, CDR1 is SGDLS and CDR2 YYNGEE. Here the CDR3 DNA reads TGTGCCAGCAGCGTAGATCCTAGCGGAACCTACGAGCAGTACTTC. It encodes CASSVDPSGTYEQYF. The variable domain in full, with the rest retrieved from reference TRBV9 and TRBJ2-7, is DSGVTQTPKHLITATGQRVTLRCSPRSGDLSVYWYQQSLDQGLQFLIQYYNGEERAKGNILERFSAQQFPDLHSELNLSSLELGDSALYFCASSVDPSGTYEQYFGPGTRLTVT.

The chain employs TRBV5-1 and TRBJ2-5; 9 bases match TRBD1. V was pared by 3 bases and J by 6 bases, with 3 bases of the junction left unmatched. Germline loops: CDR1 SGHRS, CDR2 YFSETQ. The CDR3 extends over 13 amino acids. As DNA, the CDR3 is TGCGCCAGCAGCTCCGGACAGGGGAAGACCCAGTACTTC. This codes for CASSSGQGKTQYF.

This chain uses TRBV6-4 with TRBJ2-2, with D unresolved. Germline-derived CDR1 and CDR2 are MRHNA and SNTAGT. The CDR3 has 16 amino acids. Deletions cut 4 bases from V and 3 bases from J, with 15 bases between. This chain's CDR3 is CASSAVSAAYTGELFF. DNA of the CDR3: TGTGCCAGCAGTGCCGTGTCGGCGGCTTACACCGGGGAGCTGTTTTTT.

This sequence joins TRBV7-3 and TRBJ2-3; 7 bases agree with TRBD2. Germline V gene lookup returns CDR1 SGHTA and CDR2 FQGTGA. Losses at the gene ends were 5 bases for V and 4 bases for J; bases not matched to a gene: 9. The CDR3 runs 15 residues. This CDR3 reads CASSRRTSPADTQYF. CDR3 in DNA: TGTGCCAGCAGCCGAAGGACTAGTCCGGCAGATACGCAGTATTTT.

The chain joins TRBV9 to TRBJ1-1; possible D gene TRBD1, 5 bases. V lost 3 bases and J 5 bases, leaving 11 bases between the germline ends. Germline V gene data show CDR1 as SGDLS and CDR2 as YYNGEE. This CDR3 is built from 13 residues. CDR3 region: CASSADSFTEAFF. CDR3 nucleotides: TGTGCCAGCAGCGCTGACAGTTTTACTGAAGCTTTCTTT. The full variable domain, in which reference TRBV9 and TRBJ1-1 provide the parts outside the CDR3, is DSGVTQTPKHLITATGQRVTLRCSPRSGDLSVYWYQQSLDQGLQFLIQYYNGEERAKGNILERFSAQQFPDLHSELNLSSLELGDSALYFCASSADSFTEAFFGQGTRLTVV.